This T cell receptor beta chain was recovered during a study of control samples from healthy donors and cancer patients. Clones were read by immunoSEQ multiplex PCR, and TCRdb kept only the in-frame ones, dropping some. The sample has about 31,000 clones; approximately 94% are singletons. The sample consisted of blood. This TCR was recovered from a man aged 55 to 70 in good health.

CDR3 nucleotides: TGCGCCAGCAGCCAACCCTCGGGACTAGCGGGGGACAATGAGCAGTTCTTC. As protein: CASSQPSGLAGDNEQFF. The gene calls are TRBV4-3 and TRBJ2-1; TRBD2 aligns across 14 bases. Germline V gives CDR1 LGHNA, CDR2 YSLEER. The CDR3 covers 17 residues. J was trimmed by 5 bases and V by 2 bases; bases with no gene match: 5.